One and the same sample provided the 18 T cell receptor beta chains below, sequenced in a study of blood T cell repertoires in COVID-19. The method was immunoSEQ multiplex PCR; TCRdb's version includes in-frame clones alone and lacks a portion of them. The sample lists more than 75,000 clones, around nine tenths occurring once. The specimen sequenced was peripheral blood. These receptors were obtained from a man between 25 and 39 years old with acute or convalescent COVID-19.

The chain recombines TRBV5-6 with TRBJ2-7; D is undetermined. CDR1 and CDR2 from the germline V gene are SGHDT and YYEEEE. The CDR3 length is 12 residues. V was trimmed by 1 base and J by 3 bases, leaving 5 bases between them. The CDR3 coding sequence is TGTGCCAGCAGCTTGCCGGGCTACGAGCAGTACTTC. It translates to CASSLPGYEQYF.

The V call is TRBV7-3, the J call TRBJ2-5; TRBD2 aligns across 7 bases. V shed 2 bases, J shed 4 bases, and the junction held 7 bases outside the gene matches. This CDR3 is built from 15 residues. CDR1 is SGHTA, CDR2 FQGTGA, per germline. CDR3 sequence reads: CASSLGGGMRETQYF. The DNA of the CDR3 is TGTGCCAGCAGCTTAGGGGGAGGGATGAGAGAGACCCAGTACTTC. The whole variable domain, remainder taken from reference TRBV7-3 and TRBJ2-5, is GAGVSQTPSNKVTEKGKYVELRCDPISGHTALYWYRQSLGQGPEFLIYFQGTGAADDSGLPNDRFFAVRPEGSVSTLKIQRTERGDSAVYLCASSLGGGMRETQYFGPGTRLLVL.

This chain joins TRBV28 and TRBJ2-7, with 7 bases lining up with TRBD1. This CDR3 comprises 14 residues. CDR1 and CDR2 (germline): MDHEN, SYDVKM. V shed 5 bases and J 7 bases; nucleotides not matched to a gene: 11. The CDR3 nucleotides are TGTGCCAGCAGTACCCGGGACAGACCCCTGGAGCAGTACTTC. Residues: CASSTRDRPLEQYF. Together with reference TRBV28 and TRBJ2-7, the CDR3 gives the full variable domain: DVKVTQSSRYLVKRTGEKVFLECVQDMDHENMFWYRQDPGLGLRLIYFSYDVKMKEKGDIPEGYSVSREKKERFSLILESASTNQTSMYLCASSTRDRPLEQYFGPGTRLTVT.

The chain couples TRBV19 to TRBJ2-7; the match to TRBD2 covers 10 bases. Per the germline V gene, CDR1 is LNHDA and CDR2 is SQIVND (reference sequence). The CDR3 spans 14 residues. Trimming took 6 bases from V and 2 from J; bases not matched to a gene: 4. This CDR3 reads CASSKAGGTYEQYF. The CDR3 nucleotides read TGTGCCAGTAGCAAAGCGGGAGGGACCTACGAGCAGTACTTC.

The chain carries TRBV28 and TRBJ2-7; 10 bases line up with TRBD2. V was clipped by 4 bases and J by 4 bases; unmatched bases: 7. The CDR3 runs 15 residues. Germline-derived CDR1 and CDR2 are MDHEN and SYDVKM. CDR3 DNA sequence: TGTGCCAGCAGTTCGCGACTAGCGGGCTTATACGAGCAGTACTTC. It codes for CASSSRLAGLYEQYF.

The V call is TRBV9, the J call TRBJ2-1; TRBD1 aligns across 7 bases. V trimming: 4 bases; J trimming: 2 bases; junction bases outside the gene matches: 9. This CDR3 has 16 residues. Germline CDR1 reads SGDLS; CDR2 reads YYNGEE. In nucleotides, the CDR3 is TGTGCCAGCAGCAAGCCGACAGGGCCCGCCTACAATGAGCAGTTCTTC. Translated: CASSKPTGPAYNEQFF.

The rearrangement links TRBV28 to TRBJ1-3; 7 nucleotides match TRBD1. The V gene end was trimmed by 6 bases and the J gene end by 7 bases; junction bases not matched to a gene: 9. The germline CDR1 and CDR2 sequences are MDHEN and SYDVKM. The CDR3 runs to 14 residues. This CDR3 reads CASSRQGRGNTIYF. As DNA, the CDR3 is TGTGCCAGCAGCAGACAGGGCCGGGGGAACACCATATATTTT.

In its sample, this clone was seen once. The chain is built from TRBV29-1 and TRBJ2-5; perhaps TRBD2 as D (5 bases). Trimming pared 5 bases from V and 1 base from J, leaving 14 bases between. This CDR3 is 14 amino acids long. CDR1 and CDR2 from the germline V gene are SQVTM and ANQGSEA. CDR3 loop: CSVRNSGLQETQYF. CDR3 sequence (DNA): TGCAGCGTTAGAAACAGCGGCCTCCAAGAGACCCAGTACTTC.

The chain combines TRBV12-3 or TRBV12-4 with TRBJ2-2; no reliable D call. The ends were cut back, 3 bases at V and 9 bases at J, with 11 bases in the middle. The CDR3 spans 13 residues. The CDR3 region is CASSLSGRRELFF. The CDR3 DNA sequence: TGTGCCAGCAGTTTGTCAGGCCGCCGGGAGCTGTTTTTT.

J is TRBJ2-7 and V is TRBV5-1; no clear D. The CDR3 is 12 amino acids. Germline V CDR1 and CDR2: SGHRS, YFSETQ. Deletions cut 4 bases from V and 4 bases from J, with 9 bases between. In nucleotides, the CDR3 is TGCGCCAGCAGCCCCCCAGATTACGAGCAGTACTTC. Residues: CASSPPDYEQYF.

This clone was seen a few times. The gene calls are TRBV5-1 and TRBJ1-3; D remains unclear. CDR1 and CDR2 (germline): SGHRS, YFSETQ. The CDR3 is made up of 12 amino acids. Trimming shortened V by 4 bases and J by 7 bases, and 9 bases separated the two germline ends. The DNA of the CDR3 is TGCGCCAGCAGCCAGGACTCTAACACCATATATTTT. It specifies CASSQDSNTIYF.

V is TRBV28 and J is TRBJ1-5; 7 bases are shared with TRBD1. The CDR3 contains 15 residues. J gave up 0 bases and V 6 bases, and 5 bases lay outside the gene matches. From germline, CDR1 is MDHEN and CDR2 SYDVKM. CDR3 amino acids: CASRPGTASNQPQHF. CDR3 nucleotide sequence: TGTGCCAGCAGACCCGGGACAGCTAGCAATCAGCCCCAGCATTTT.

CDR3 in amino acids: CASRPTLTSGRADTQYF. The CDR3 bases are TGTGCCAGCAGACCGACACTGACTAGCGGGAGGGCAGATACGCAGTATTTT. The V gene is TRBV3-1 (or the pseudogene TRBV3-2), the J gene TRBJ2-3, with 14 bases identical to TRBD2. With V trimmed by 6 bases and J by 4 bases, 9 bases remained unmatched. Germline V CDR1 and CDR2: LGHDT, YNNKEL (reference sequence). This CDR3 has 17 amino acids.

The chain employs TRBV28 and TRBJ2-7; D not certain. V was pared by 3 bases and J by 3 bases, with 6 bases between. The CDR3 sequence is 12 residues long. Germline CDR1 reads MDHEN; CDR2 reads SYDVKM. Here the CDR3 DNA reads TGTGCCAGCAGTTTCATCTACTACGAGCAGTACTTC. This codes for CASSFIYYEQYF.

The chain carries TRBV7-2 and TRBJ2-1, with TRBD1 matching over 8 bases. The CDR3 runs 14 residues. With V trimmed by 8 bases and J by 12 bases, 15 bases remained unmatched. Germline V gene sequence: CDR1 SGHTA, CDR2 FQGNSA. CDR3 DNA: TGTGCCAGCCCATACCCCCGACAGGGGCCGCGGCAGTTCTTC. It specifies CASPYPRQGPRQFF.

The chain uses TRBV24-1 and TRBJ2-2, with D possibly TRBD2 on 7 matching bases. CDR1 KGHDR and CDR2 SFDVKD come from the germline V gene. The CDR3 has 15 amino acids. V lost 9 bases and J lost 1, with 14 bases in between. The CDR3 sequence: CATGGGSGNTGELFF. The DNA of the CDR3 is TGTGCCACCGGCGGGGGCTCGGGGAACACCGGGGAGCTGTTTTTT.

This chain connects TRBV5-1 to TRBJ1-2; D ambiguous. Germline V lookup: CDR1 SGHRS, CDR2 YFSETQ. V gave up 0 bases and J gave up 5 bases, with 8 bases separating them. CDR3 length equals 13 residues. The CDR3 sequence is CASSLVEKYGYTF. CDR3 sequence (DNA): TGCGCCAGCAGCTTGGTAGAGAAATATGGCTACACCTTC.

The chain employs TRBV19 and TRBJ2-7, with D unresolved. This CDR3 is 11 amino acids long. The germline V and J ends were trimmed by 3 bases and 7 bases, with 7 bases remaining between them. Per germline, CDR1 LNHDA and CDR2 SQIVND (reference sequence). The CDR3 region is CASSIPPEQYF. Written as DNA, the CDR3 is TGTGCCAGTAGTATCCCCCCAGAGCAGTACTTC.